This T cell receptor beta chain was documented in a study of blood T cell repertoires in COVID-19. About the research overall: Whether acute or convalescent, the COVID-19 samples came from the United States, Italy and Spain. From T cells, B-cell-depleted T cells, or PBMCs came the material, which was cDNA or gDNA.

The CDR3 sequence is 16 residues long. Looked up from germline, CDR1 is SNHLY and CDR2 is FYNNEI. Trimming removed 7 bases from V and 0 bases from J; junction bases left unmatched: 8. Authors' analysis steps: The assay estimated nucleated cells by amplifying reference gene primers. This table comes from immunoSEQ multiplex PCR, and its TCRdb copy is limited to in-frame clones, with some not included. From that table come the V and J calls and clone size; the DNA was used to work out D and trimming. The sample lists 150,000 to 200,000 clones, 81% occurring once. The chain has TRBV2 and TRBJ2-2, with TRBD2 matching 7 bases. This TCR was recovered from a man between 60 and 75 years old with active or convalescent COVID-19. The sequencing sample was made of peripheral blood. The CDR3 bases are TGTGCCAGCATGCAAGCGGGGTCGGCGAACACCGGGGAGCTGTTTTTT. It yields the protein CASMQAGSANTGELFF.